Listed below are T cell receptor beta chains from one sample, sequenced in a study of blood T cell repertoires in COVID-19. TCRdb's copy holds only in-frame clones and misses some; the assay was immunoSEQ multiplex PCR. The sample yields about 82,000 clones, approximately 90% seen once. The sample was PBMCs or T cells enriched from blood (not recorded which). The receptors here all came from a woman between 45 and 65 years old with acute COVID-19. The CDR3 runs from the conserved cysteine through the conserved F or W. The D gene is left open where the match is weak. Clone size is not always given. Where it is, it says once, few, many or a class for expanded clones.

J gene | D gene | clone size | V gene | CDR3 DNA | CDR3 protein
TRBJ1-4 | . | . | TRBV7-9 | TGTGCCAGCAGCTTGACAGCAACTAATGAAAAACTGTTTTTT | CASSLTATNEKLFF
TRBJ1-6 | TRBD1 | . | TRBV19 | TGTGCCAGTCACAGGGGGCGAGAGGATTCACCCCTCCACTTT | CASHRGREDSPLHF
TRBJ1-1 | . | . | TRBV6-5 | TGTGCCAGCAGTTACTCGACAGGGAACACTGAAGCTTTCTTT | CASSYSTGNTEAFF
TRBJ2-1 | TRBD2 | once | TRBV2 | TGTGCCAGCAAGACCCCGCGCGGGAGGGCCTACAATGAGCAGTTCTTC | CASKTPRGRAYNEQFF
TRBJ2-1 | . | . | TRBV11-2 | TGTGCCAGCAGCTTACGTCTCGGGAGCGGGAATGAGCAGTTCTTC | CASSLRLGSGNEQFF
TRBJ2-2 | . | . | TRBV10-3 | TGTGCCATCACTGAACAGGGGAGGACCGGGGAGCTGTTTTTT | CAITEQGRTGELFF
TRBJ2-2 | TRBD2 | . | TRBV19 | TGTGCCAGTAGTCCGACTAGCGCGAACACCGGGGAGCTGTTTTTT | CASSPTSANTGELFF
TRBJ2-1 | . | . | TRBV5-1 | TGCGCCAGCAGCTTAGGAGCGGTCGAGCAGTTCTTC | CASSLGAVEQFF
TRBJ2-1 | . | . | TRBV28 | TGTGCCAGCAGTCTGAGGAGAGGGTCAGGCGTCAATGAGCAGTTCTTC | CASSLRRGSGVNEQFF
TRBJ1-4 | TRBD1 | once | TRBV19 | TGTGCCAGTAGTACCGGACAGGGCGGGAATGAAAAACTGTTTTTT | CASSTGQGGNEKLFF
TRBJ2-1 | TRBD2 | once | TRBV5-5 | TGTGCCAGCAGCTTGGTACTAGCGGGAGGGGTTGAGCAGTTCTTC | CASSLVLAGGVEQFF
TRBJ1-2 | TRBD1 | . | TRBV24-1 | TGTGCCACCAGTGATGGACAGGGGGACTATGGCTACACCTTC | CATSDGQGDYGYTF
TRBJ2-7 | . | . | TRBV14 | TGTGCCAGCAGCCAAGGCCCCAGTACCTACGAGCAGTACTTC | CASSQGPSTYEQYF
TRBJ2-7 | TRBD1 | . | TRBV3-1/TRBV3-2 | TGTGCCAGCAGCCCCGGGACAGGGGGTTACGAGCAGTACTTC | CASSPGTGGYEQYF
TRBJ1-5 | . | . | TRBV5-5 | TGTGCCAGCAGCTTGGACTTCCAGGGGATCGGTAGCAATCAGCCCCAGCATTTT | CASSLDFQGIGSNQPQHF
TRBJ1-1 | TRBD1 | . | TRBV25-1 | TGTGCCAGCAGTGCCATCGACAGGGGACTTGAAGCTTTCTTT | CASSAIDRGLEAFF
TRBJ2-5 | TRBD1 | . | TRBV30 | TGTGCCTGGAGTGGGACAGGTATACAAGAGACCCAGTACTTC | CAWSGTGIQETQYF
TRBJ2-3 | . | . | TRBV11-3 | TGTGCCAGCAGCCCAAGCACGGGAGATACGCAGTATTTT | CASSPSTGDTQYF
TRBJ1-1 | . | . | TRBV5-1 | TGCGCCAGCAGCTTCGTCCGGGGTACTGAAGCTTTCTTT | CASSFVRGTEAFF
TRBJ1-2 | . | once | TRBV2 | TGTGCCAGCAGTGAATTGTCGGGGATTTATGGCTACACCTTC | CASSELSGIYGYTF
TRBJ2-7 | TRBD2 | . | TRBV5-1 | TGCGCCAGCAGCTTGGCCAAATCTGCGGGGGGTCTCTCCTACGAGCAGTACTTC | CASSLAKSAGGLSYEQYF
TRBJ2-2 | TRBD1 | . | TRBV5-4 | TGTGCCAGCAGCTTGGGGAATCGACAGGGGAACACCGGGGAGCTGTTTTTT | CASSLGNRQGNTGELFF
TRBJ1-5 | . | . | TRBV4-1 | TGCGCCAGCAGCCAAGATTTCGAGGGAATGGGCAATCAGCCCCAGCATTTT | CASSQDFEGMGNQPQHF